This T cell receptor (beta chain) was captured by sequencing in a study of blood T cell repertoires in COVID-19. Study-level background: Samples came from the United States, Italy and Spain, spanning acute and convalescent COVID-19. PBMCs, B-cell-depleted T cells, or T cells provided the cDNA or gDNA that made up the material.

Germline V gene lookup returns CDR1 LNHDA and CDR2 SQIVND (reference sequence). The CDR3 runs to 13 residues. Trimming took off 7 bases at V and 0 bases at J, with 10 bases between the two ends. Methods used by the authors: How many nucleated cells were present was estimated from reference gene primer amplification. The data were produced by immunoSEQ multiplex PCR, yet TCRdb's version contains in-frame clones alone and is incomplete. The D gene and trimming were derived from the DNA, and the V and J assignments and clone size from that table. The sample lists roughly 300,000 clones; approximately 85% were seen once.

Input material: peripheral blood. J is TRBJ2-7 and V is TRBV19; D is perhaps TRBD1 (6 bases). The TCR sequence derives from a human donor in a cohort sampled during active COVID-19. CDR3 amino acids: CASKGDTSYEQYF. CDR3 coding DNA: TGTGCCAGTAAGGGGGACACCTCCTACGAGCAGTACTTC. The full variable domain, with the rest looked up from reference TRBV19 and TRBJ2-7, is DGGITQSPKYLFRKEGQNVTLSCEQNLNHDAMYWYRQDPGQGLRLIYYSQIVNDFQKGDIAEGYSVSREKKESFPLTVTSAQKNPTAFYLCASKGDTSYEQYFGPGTRLTVT.